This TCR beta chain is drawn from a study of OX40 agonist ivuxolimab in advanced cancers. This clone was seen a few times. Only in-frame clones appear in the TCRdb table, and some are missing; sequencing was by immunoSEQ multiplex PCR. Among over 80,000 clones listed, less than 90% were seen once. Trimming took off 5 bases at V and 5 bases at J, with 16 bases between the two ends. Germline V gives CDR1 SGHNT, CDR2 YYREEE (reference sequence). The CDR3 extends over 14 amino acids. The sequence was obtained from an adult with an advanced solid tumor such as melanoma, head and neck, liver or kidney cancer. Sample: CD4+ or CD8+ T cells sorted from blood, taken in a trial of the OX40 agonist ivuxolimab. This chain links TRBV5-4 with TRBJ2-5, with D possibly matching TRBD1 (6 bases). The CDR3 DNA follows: TGTGCCAGCAGAAGGGACACCTGGGGCGAGACCCAGTACTTC. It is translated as CASRRDTWGETQYF. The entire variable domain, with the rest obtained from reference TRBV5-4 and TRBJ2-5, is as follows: ETGVTQSPTHLIKTRGQQVTLRCSSQSGHNTVSWYQQALGQGPQFIFQYYREEENGRGNFPPRFSGLQFPNYSSELNVNALELDDSALYLCASRRDTWGETQYFGPGTRLLVL.